The entry below gives a single TCR beta chain sequence along with its context. The source of the sample is a study of monozygotic twins with inflammatory bowel disease. Germline CDR1 SGHAT, CDR2 FQNNGV. This CDR3 comprises 14 residues. TCRdb re-called the 5' RACE reads, yielding one record per CDR3 amino acid sequence without DNA. The sample holds 400,000 to 500,000 distinct CDR3 sequences. This clonotype was obtained from a human donor with ulcerative colitis or Crohn's disease, or a healthy co-twin of an affected twin (not recorded which). The V and J genes are TRBV11-2 and TRBJ2-7; TCRdb outputs TRBD1, but without DNA this stays unchecked. Specimen: blood. The CDR3 here is CASSLGTGGYEQYF. Full variable domain (remainder filled in from reference TRBV11-2 and TRBJ2-7): EAGVAQSPRYKIIEKRQSVAFWCNPISGHATLYWYQQILGQGPKLLIQFQNNGVVDDSQLPKDRFSAERLKGVDSTLKIQPAKLEDSAVYLCASSLGTGGYEQYFGPGTRLTVT.